The rows below give T cell receptor beta chains drawn from one sample of a study of blood T cell repertoires in COVID-19. The data were produced by immunoSEQ multiplex PCR, yet TCRdb's version contains in-frame clones alone and is incomplete. The data show about 130,000 clones, around 86% seen once. What was sequenced was peripheral blood. These receptors all come from a woman in her seventies with COVID-19, enrolled during active disease. The CDR3 runs from the conserved cysteine through the conserved F or W. The D gene is left open where the match is weak. Some rows have no size entry. The others give once, few or many, or a class for an expanded clone.

CDR3aa: CASSLAATGEAFF; CDR3nt: TGTGCCAGCAGCCTAGCTGCTACAGGGGAAGCTTTCTTT; v_gene: TRBV28; abundance: .; d_gene: .; j_gene: TRBJ1-1
CDR3aa: CASSQEGAGGGQPQHF; CDR3nt: TGCGCCAGCAGCCAAGAAGGTGCGGGGGGGGGTCAGCCCCAGCATTTT; v_gene: TRBV4-1; abundance: .; d_gene: .; j_gene: TRBJ1-5
CDR3aa: CASSRSSYNEQFF; CDR3nt: TGCGCCAGCAGCCGTAGCTCCTACAATGAGCAGTTCTTC; v_gene: TRBV4-1; abundance: .; d_gene: .; j_gene: TRBJ2-1
CDR3aa: CASSTSTGTGGAGTNEKLFF; CDR3nt: TGTGCCAGTAGTACCTCAACCGGGACAGGGGGCGCCGGAACTAATGAAAAACTGTTTTTT; v_gene: TRBV19; abundance: .; d_gene: TRBD1; j_gene: TRBJ1-4
CDR3aa: CSVEKISDRPSGNTIYF; CDR3nt: TGCAGCGTTGAGAAAATCTCCGACAGACCCTCTGGAAACACCATATATTTT; v_gene: TRBV29-1; abundance: .; d_gene: .; j_gene: TRBJ1-3
CDR3aa: CASSAQGFAGYGYTF; CDR3nt: TGTGCCAGCAGCGCCCAGGGGTTTGCGGGCTATGGCTACACCTTC; v_gene: TRBV5-4; abundance: .; d_gene: .; j_gene: TRBJ1-2
CDR3aa: CSASKAGGPNEQFF; CDR3nt: TGCAGTGCTAGTAAAGCGGGGGGGCCCAATGAGCAGTTCTTC; v_gene: TRBV20-1; abundance: .; d_gene: TRBD2; j_gene: TRBJ2-1
CDR3aa: CTSSQISGGRNEQFF; CDR3nt: TGCACCAGCAGCCAAATCTCGGGGGGGCGAAATGAGCAGTTCTTC; v_gene: TRBV1; abundance: few; d_gene: .; j_gene: TRBJ2-1
CDR3aa: CASSLSGEPYEQYF; CDR3nt: TGTGCCAGCAGTTTATCGGGGGAACCCTACGAGCAGTACTTC; v_gene: TRBV28; abundance: .; d_gene: .; j_gene: TRBJ2-7
CDR3aa: CASLGARWGTGINQPQHF; CDR3nt: TGTGCCAGCTTGGGTGCCCGTTGGGGGACAGGGATCAATCAGCCCCAGCATTTT; v_gene: TRBV28; abundance: .; d_gene: TRBD1; j_gene: TRBJ1-5
CDR3aa: CASSPRDNEQFF; CDR3nt: TGTGCCAGCAGCCCCCGGGACAATGAGCAGTTCTTC; v_gene: TRBV7-6; abundance: few; d_gene: .; j_gene: TRBJ2-1
CDR3aa: CAISERGGNEQFF; CDR3nt: TGTGCCATCAGTGAGCGGGGGGGAAATGAGCAGTTCTTC; v_gene: TRBV10-3; abundance: .; d_gene: TRBD2; j_gene: TRBJ2-1
CDR3aa: CASSVARGLNEKLFF; CDR3nt: TGTGCCAGCAGCGTAGCTCGGGGACTAAATGAAAAACTGTTTTTT; v_gene: TRBV9; abundance: once; d_gene: .; j_gene: TRBJ1-4
CDR3aa: CASARTGVETQYF; CDR3nt: TGTGCCAGCGCACGCACAGGGGTCGAGACCCAGTACTTC; v_gene: TRBV12-3/TRBV12-4; abundance: .; d_gene: TRBD1; j_gene: TRBJ2-5
CDR3aa: CASSIEGGDQPQHF; CDR3nt: TGTGCCAGTAGTATAGAGGGGGGTGATCAGCCCCAGCATTTT; v_gene: TRBV19; abundance: few; d_gene: .; j_gene: TRBJ1-5
CDR3aa: CASSQFVRRETQYF; CDR3nt: TGTGCCAGCAGCCAATTCGTAAGGCGGGAGACCCAGTACTTC; v_gene: TRBV3-1/TRBV3-2; abundance: .; d_gene: .; j_gene: TRBJ2-5
CDR3aa: CASSPTSGGTYEQYF; CDR3nt: TGTGCCAGCAGCCCAACTAGCGGGGGAACCTACGAGCAGTACTTC; v_gene: TRBV11-2; abundance: .; d_gene: TRBD2; j_gene: TRBJ2-7
CDR3aa: CASSGNPGQDSPLHF; CDR3nt: TGTGCCAGCAGTGGTAACCCGGGACAGGACTCACCCCTCCACTTT; v_gene: TRBV3-1/TRBV3-2; abundance: .; d_gene: TRBD1; j_gene: TRBJ1-6
CDR3aa: CASSQVRASSYEQYF; CDR3nt: TGTGCCAGCAGCCAAGTGAGGGCCAGCTCCTACGAGCAGTACTTC; v_gene: TRBV3-1/TRBV3-2; abundance: once; d_gene: .; j_gene: TRBJ2-7
CDR3aa: CASSLTGSGANVLTF; CDR3nt: TGTGCCAGCAGCTTAACGGGGTCTGGGGCCAACGTCCTGACTTTC; v_gene: TRBV7-2; abundance: .; d_gene: .; j_gene: TRBJ2-6
CDR3aa: CASSTDRGGEQFF; CDR3nt: TGCGCCAGCAGCACCGACAGGGGCGGTGAGCAGTTCTTC; v_gene: TRBV5-1; abundance: .; d_gene: TRBD1; j_gene: TRBJ2-1
CDR3aa: CASSPGRNYGYTF; CDR3nt: TGTGCCAGCAGCCCAGGGAGGAACTATGGCTACACCTTC; v_gene: TRBV7-2; abundance: few; d_gene: .; j_gene: TRBJ1-2
CDR3aa: CATRSGGATPGRNYGYTF; CDR3nt: TGTGCCACCCGGTCTGGGGGGGCCACGCCCGGACGAAACTATGGCTACACCTTC; v_gene: TRBV28; abundance: once; d_gene: .; j_gene: TRBJ1-2
CDR3aa: CATSRATTGDNEQFF; CDR3nt: TGTGCCACCAGCAGAGCGACAACAGGGGACAATGAGCAGTTCTTC; v_gene: TRBV15; abundance: .; d_gene: TRBD1; j_gene: TRBJ2-1
CDR3aa: CASSKSPGTEGEKLFF; CDR3nt: TGTGCCAGCAGCAAATCCCCCGGGACAGAAGGCGAAAAACTGTTTTTT; v_gene: TRBV21-1; abundance: .; d_gene: .; j_gene: TRBJ1-4
CDR3aa: CASSYPGQGLNEQFF; CDR3nt: TGTGCCAGCAGTTACCCGGGACAGGGGTTAAATGAGCAGTTCTTC; v_gene: TRBV6-6; abundance: .; d_gene: TRBD1; j_gene: TRBJ2-1
CDR3aa: CAWSIVEGREAFF; CDR3nt: TGTGCCTGGAGTATAGTGGAGGGGCGTGAAGCTTTCTTT; v_gene: TRBV30; abundance: .; d_gene: .; j_gene: TRBJ1-1
CDR3aa: CATSRDLGRTNTGELFF; CDR3nt: TGTGCCACCAGCAGAGACCTGGGGAGGACGAACACCGGGGAGCTGTTTTTT; v_gene: TRBV15; abundance: .; d_gene: .; j_gene: TRBJ2-2
CDR3aa: CASSPDRGLPDTQYF; CDR3nt: TGCGCCAGCAGCCCGGACCGAGGGTTGCCAGATACGCAGTATTTT; v_gene: TRBV5-1; abundance: .; d_gene: .; j_gene: TRBJ2-3
CDR3aa: CASRSSQGAFF; CDR3nt: TGTGCCAGCAGAAGCTCCCAGGGGGCTTTCTTT; v_gene: TRBV28; abundance: .; d_gene: .; j_gene: TRBJ1-1
CDR3aa: CAISGDMRYGYTF; CDR3nt: TGTGCCATCAGTGGGGACATGCGCTATGGCTACACCTTC; v_gene: TRBV10-3; abundance: .; d_gene: .; j_gene: TRBJ1-2
CDR3aa: CASSDGGRGETQYF; CDR3nt: TGTGCCAGCTCAGATGGCGGTAGGGGAGAGACCCAGTACTTC; v_gene: TRBV18; abundance: .; d_gene: .; j_gene: TRBJ2-5
CDR3aa: CASSEVQGWGYTF; CDR3nt: TGTGCCAGCAGTGAAGTTCAGGGATGGGGCTACACCTTC; v_gene: TRBV6-1; abundance: .; d_gene: .; j_gene: TRBJ1-2
CDR3aa: CASSIGVAGTEAFF; CDR3nt: TGTGCCAGTAGTATCGGGGTGGCAGGCACTGAAGCTTTCTTT; v_gene: TRBV19; abundance: .; d_gene: .; j_gene: TRBJ1-1